The 10 T cell receptor beta chains below come from one sample, sequenced in a study of blood T cells in healthy people across ages. Sample-barcoded 5' priming and a J-beta primer mix drove a second PCR of roughly 7 to 11 cycles. Via MiXCR, TCRdb re-called the 5' RACE reads, giving one row per CDR3 protein. Of about 1.7 million distinct CDR3 sequences listed, over 25% are singletons. The specimen was blood. The origin of the receptors is a woman aged 25 to 39 in good health.

This clonotype was counted ten times or more. The chain has TRBV5-1 and TRBJ2-6; the D gene is possibly TRBD1 (6 bases). The V and J ends lost 4 bases and 1 base respectively, with 15 bases between them. CDR1 is SGHRS and CDR2 is YFSETQ in the germline V gene. This CDR3 is built from 17 residues. CDR3 in amino acids: CASSNRVTLSGANVLTF. CDR3 DNA: TGCGCCAGCAGCAACAGGGTAACCCTATCTGGGGCCAACGTCCTGACTTTC.

This clonotype was observed a handful of times. The rearrangement links TRBV7-7 to TRBJ2-3; D uncertain. Germline CDR1 SSHAT, CDR2 FNYEAQ (reference sequence). The CDR3 extends over 14 amino acids. Trimming shortened V by 1 base and J by 5 bases, and 10 bases separated the two germline ends. The CDR3: CASSLGQAQDTQYF. CDR3 DNA: TGTGCCAGCAGCTTAGGGCAGGCCCAAGATACGCAGTATTTT.

This chain's CDR3 is CASSSGDRADTQYF. DNA for the CDR3: TGTGCCAGCTCGAGCGGGGACCGGGCGGATACGCAGTATTTT. V is TRBV6-1 and J is TRBJ2-3, with 7 bases aligning to TRBD2. CDR3 length: 14 amino acids. Per the germline V gene, CDR1 is MNHNS and CDR2 is SASEGT. V was pared by 8 bases and J by 6 bases, with 11 bases of the junction left unmatched.

The chain links TRBV29-1 to TRBJ2-7, with D possibly TRBD1 on 6 matching bases. Trimming took 6 bases from V and 2 from J, leaving 8 bases between them. Per germline, CDR1 SQVTM and CDR2 ANQGSEA. This CDR3 is 11 amino acids long. CDR3 sequence reads: CSVRTAYEQYF. Here the CDR3 DNA reads TGCAGCGTCAGGACAGCCTACGAGCAGTACTTC.

Comment on this clonotype: A much larger clone differs by one base, so this may be a read error. The CDR3 DNA reads TGCGCCAGCAGCTCGAACAACTGCGAGCAGTACTTC. Protein: CASSSNNCEQYF. The chain is built from TRBV5-1 and TRBJ2-5; D uncertain. The J call may be mistaken, given a closer DNA end match to TRBJ2-7. There are 12 residues in the CDR3. CDR1 and CDR2 (germline): SGHRS, YFSETQ.

This clonotype showed up just a few times. The J gene is TRBJ2-1, the V gene TRBV11-2; D is perhaps TRBD1 or TRBD2 (5 bases each). CDR1 and CDR2 (germline): SGHAT, FQNNGV. Between the trimmed V and J ends, which lost 1 base and 4 bases, there was a span of 17 bases. The CDR3 is made up of 17 amino acids. The CDR3 nucleotides are TGTGCCAGCAGCTTAGCGTCCGAGGGGCGAAGATACAATGAGCAGTTCTTC. It translates to CASSLASEGRRYNEQFF.

This clonotype was counted a few times. J is TRBJ1-4 and V is TRBV28; perhaps TRBD1 as D (6 bases). Trimming took 5 bases from V and 10 from J, leaving 20 bases between them. The CDR3 is made up of 15 amino acids. CDR1 MDHEN and CDR2 SYDVKM come from the germline V gene. The CDR3 DNA is TGTGCCAGCAGTAATCCCGGAGGAGTCAGGGGAAAACTGTTTTTT. Its protein is CASSNPGGVRGKLFF.

This clonotype has just a few counts. This chain links TRBV7-2 with TRBJ2-5; D unclear. Germline loops: CDR1 SGHTA, CDR2 FQGNSA. The V and J ends lost 1 base and 5 bases respectively, with 17 bases between them. The CDR3 loop spans 16 amino acids. DNA of the CDR3: TGTGCCAGCAGCTTAGGATCTCAGGCCGCGTCCGAGACCCAGTACTTC. Translation gives CASSLGSQAASETQYF.

This clonotype has a handful of counts. This chain connects TRBV7-2 to TRBJ2-1, with TRBD2 identical over 9 bases. Germline lookup yields CDR1 SGHTA and CDR2 FQGNSA. The V and J ends lost 5 bases and 5 bases, in that order; junction bases with no gene match: 7. This CDR3 is built from 15 residues. The CDR3 DNA follows: TGTGCCAGCAGCACCATGACTAGCGGACACAATGAGCAGTTCTTC. Residues: CASSTMTSGHNEQFF.

This clonotype occurred a few times. A clone one base away is much larger, so this may be a read error. The chain links TRBV10-3 to TRBJ2-7; no firm D call. From germline, CDR1 is ENHRY and CDR2 SYGVKD. Trimming cost V 3 bases and J 4 bases, with 4 bases left between them. This CDR3 has 11 amino acids. The CDR3 DNA reads as TGTGCCATCAGTGATGGTTACGAGCAGTACTTC. Its translation: CAISDGYEQYF.